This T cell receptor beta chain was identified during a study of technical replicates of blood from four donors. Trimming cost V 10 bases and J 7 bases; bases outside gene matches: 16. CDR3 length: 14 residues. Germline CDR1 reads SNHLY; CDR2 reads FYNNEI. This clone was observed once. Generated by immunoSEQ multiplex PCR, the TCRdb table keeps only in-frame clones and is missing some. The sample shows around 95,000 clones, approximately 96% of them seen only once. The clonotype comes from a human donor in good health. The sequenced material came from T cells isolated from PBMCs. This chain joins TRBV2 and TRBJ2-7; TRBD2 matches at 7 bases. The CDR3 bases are TGTGCCACCTGGGCGGGCGGGAGTGTGTTTGAGCAGTACTTC. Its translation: CATWAGGSVFEQYF. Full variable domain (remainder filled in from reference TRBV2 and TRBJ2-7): EPEVTQTPSHQVTQMGQEVILRCVPISNHLYFYWYRQILGQKVEFLVSFYNNEISEKSEIFDDQFSVERPDGSNFTLKIRSTKLEDSAMYFCATWAGGSVFEQYFGPGTRLTVT.